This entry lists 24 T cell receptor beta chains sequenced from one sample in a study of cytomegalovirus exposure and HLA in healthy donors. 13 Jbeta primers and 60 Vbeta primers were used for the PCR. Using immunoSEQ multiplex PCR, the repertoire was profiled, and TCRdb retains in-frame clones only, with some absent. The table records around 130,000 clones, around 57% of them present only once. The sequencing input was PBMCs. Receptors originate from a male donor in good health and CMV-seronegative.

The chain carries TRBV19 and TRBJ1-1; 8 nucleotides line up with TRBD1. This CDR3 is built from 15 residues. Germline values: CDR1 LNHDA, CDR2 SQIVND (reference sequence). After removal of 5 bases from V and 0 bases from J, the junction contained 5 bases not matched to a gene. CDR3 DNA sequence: TGTGCCAGTAGTCTCCGGGACAGGATGAACACTGAAGCTTTCTTT. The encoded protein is CASSLRDRMNTEAFF.

In DNA, the CDR3 is TGCGCCAGCAGCCCGAGGGCAACCGCTTCCTACGAGCAGTACTTC. It is translated as CASSPRATASYEQYF. The rearrangement joins TRBV5-1 to TRBJ2-5; D is possibly TRBD2 (5 bases). The end of the DNA fits TRBJ2-7 better, so the J call may be wrong. The CDR3 loop spans 15 amino acids. The germline gives CDR1 SGHRS, CDR2 YFSETQ.

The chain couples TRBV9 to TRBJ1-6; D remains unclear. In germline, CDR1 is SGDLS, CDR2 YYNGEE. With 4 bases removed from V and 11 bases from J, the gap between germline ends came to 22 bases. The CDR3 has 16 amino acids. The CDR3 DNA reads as TGTGCCAGCAGCCCCATCCTCTCTCCTCATTCGGCACCCCTCCACTTT. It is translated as CASSPILSPHSAPLHF.

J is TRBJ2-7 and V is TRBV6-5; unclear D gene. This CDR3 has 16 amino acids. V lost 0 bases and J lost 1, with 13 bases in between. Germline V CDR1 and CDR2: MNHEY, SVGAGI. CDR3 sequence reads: CASSYSRSHLSYEQYF. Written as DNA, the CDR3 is TGTGCCAGCAGTTACTCCAGGTCCCACCTTTCCTACGAGCAGTACTTC.

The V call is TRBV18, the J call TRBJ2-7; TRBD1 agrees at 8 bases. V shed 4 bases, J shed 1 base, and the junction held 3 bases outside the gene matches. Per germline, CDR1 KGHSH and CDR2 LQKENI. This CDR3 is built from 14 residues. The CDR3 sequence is CASSRQGTSYEQYF. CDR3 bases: TGTGCCAGCTCACGACAGGGGACTTCCTACGAGCAGTACTTC. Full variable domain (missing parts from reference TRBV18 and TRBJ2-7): NAGVMQNPRHLVRRRGQEARLRCSPMKGHSHVYWYRQLPEEGLKFMVYLQKENIIDESGMPKERFSAEFPKEGPSILRIQQVVRGDSAAYFCASSRQGTSYEQYFGPGTRLTVT.

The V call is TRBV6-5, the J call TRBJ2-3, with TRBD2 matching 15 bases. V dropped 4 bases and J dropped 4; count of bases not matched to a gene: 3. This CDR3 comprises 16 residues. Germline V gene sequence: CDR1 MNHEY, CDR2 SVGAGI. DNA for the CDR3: TGTGCCAGCAGTTCCGGACTAGCGGGGGGGGCAGATACGCAGTATTTT. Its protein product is CASSSGLAGGADTQYF.

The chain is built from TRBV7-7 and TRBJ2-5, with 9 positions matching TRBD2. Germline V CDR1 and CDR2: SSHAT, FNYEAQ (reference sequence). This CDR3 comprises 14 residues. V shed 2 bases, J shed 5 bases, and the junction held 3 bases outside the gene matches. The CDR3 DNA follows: TGTGCCAGCAGCTTACTAGCGGGGCGGGAGACCCAGTACTTC. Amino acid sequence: CASSLLAGRETQYF.

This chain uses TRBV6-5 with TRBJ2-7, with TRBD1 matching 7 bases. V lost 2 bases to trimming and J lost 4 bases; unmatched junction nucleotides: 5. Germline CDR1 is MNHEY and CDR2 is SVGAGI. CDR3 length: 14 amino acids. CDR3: CASSYGTVGYEQYF. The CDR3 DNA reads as TGTGCCAGCAGTTACGGGACAGTTGGGTACGAGCAGTACTTC.

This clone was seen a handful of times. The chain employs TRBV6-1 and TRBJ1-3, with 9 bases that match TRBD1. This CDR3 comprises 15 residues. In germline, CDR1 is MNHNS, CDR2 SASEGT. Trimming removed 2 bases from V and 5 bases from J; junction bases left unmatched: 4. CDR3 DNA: TGTGCCAGCAGTGAACAAGGGACAGGGAGAAACACCATATATTTT. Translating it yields CASSEQGTGRNTIYF.

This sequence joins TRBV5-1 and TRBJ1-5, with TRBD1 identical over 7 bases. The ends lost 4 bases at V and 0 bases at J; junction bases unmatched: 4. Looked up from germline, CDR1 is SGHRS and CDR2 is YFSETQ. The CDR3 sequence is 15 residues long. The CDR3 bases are TGCGCCAGCAGCCAGACAGGGTATAGCAATCAGCCCCAGCATTTT. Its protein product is CASSQTGYSNQPQHF.

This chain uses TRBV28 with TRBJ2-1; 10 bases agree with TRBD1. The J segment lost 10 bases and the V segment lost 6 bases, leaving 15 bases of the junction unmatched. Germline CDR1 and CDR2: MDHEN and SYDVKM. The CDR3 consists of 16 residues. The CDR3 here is CASRHPTGQGSEEQFF. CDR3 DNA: TGTGCCAGCAGGCATCCCACGGGACAGGGGTCGGAGGAGCAGTTCTTC.

The CDR3 DNA is TGTGCCAGCTCCCCGGAGAGGGTCCACACTGAAGCTTTCTTT. It codes for CASSPERVHTEAFF. The chain links TRBV18 to TRBJ1-1, with D uncertain. The CDR3 spans 14 residues. The germline V gene has CDR1 KGHSH and CDR2 LQKENI. The V and J ends lost 6 bases and 3 bases respectively, with 14 bases between them.

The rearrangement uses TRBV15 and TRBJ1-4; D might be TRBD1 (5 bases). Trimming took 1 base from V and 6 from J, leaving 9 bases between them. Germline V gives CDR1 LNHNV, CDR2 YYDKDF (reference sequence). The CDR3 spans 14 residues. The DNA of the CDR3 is TGTGCCACCAGCAGAGGGCAGGGCCATGAAAAACTGTTTTTT. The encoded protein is CATSRGQGHEKLFF.

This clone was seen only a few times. CDR3: CASSSWDRGLNEQFF. The CDR3, as DNA: TGTGCCAGCAGTTCATGGGACAGGGGGCTAAATGAGCAGTTCTTC. This chain links TRBV6-5 with TRBJ2-1; 12 bases are shared with TRBD1. The V and J ends lost 4 bases and 7 bases, in that order; junction bases with no gene match: 5. The CDR3 is 15 amino acids. The germline gives CDR1 MNHEY, CDR2 SVGAGI.

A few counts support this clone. The CDR3 DNA is TGTGCCAGCAGCCCCAGAGAGGTGGAGCCAGGAAACACCATATATTTT. It codes for CASSPREVEPGNTIYF. The gene calls are TRBV7-9 and TRBJ1-3; D is ambiguous. Looked up from germline, CDR1 is SEHNR and CDR2 is FQNEAQ (reference sequence). The CDR3 has 16 amino acids. The V gene lost 5 bases and the J gene lost 4 bases, with 18 bases spanning the gap.

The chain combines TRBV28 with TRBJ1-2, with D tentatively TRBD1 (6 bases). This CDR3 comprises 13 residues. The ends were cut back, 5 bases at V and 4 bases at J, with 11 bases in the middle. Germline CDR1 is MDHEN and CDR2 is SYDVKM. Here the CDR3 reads CASSNRGGYGYTF. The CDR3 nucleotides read TGTGCCAGCAGTAACCGAGGGGGCTATGGCTACACCTTC.

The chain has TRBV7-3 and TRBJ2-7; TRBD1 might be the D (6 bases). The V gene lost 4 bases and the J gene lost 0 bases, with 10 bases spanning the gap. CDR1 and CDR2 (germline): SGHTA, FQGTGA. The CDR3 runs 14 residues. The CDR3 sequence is CASSSQGNSYEQYF. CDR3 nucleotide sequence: TGTGCCAGCAGCTCCCAGGGGAACTCCTACGAGCAGTACTTC.

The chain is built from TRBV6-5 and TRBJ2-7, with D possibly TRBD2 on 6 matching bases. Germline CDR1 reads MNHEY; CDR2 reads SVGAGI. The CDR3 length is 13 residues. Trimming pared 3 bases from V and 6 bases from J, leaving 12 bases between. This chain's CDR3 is CASSYVPGGEQYF. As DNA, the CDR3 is TGTGCCAGCAGTTATGTTCCCGGGGGCGAGCAGTACTTC.

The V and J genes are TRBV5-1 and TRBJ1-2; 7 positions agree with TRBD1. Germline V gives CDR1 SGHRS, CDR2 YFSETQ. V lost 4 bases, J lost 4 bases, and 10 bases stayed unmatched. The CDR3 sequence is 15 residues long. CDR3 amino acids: CASSATGQSSYGYTF. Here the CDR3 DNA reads TGCGCCAGCAGCGCCACGGGACAGAGTAGCTATGGCTACACCTTC. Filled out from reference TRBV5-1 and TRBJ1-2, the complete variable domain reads KAGVTQTPRYLIKTRGQQVTLSCSPISGHRSVSWYQQTPGQGLQFLFEYFSETQRNKGNFPGRFSGRQFSNSRSEMNVSTLELGDSALYLCASSATGQSSYGYTFGSGTRLTVV.

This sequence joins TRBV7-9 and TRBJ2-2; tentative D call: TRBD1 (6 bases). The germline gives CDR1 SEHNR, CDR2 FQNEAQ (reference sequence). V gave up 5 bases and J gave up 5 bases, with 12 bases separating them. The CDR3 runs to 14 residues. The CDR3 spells CASSKKGDTGELFF. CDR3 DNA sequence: TGTGCCAGCAGCAAAAAGGGGGATACCGGGGAGCTGTTTTTT. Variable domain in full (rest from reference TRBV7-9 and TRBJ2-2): DTGVSQNPRHKITKRGQNVTFRCDPISEHNRLYWYRQTLGQGPEFLTYFQNEAQLEKSRLLSDRFSAERPKGSFSTLEIQRTEQGDSAMYLCASSKKGDTGELFFGEGSRLTVL.

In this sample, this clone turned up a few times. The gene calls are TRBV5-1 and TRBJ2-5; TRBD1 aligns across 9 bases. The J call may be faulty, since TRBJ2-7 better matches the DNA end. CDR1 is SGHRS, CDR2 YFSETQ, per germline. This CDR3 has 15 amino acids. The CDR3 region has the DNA TGCGCCAGCAGCTTCCGGGACAGGGCCTCCTACGAGCAGTACTTC. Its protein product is CASSFRDRASYEQYF.

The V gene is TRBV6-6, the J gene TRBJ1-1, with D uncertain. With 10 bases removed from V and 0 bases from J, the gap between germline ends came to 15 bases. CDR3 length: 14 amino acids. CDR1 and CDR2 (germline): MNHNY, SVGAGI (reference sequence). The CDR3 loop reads CAIARLNMNTEAFF. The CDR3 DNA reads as TGTGCCATCGCGAGACTGAACATGAACACTGAAGCTTTCTTT.

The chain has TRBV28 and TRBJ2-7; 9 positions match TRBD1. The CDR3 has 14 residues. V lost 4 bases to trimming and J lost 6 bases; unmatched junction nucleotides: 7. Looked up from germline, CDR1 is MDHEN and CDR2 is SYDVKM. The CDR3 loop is CASSSGQGWVEQYF. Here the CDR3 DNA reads TGTGCCAGCAGTTCGGGACAGGGTTGGGTCGAGCAGTACTTC.

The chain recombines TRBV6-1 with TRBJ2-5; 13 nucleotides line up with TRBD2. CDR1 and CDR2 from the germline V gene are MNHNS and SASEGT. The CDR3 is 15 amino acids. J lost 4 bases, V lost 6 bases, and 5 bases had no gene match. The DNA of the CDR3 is TGTGCCAGCAGCCCGGGACTAGCGGGGTTAGAGACCCAGTACTTC. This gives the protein CASSPGLAGLETQYF.